This T cell receptor beta chain stems from a study of cytomegalovirus exposure and HLA in healthy donors. As for the study in general: Unique TCR beta sequences numbering some 120 million came from around 180 million T cells in an earlier analysis. Study-level results: Reportedly, a later analysis found an Asian-associated ancestry cluster had fewer N-insertions than the approximately 600-donor mean. Most likely, a cluster of highly shared sequence variants arose as a sequencing artifact. It was 160 or so TCR beta chains that were listed as cytomegalovirus-associated.

PCR primers comprised 60 Vbeta and 13 Jbeta primers. Assay: immunoSEQ multiplex PCR; the TCRdb copy retains only in-frame clones and omits some. The table includes roughly 180,000 clones, roughly 80% detected once. This clone turned up a few times. The antigen is undetermined. There are 13 residues in the CDR3. With 0 bases removed from V and 8 bases from J, the gap between germline ends came to 10 bases. CDR1 and CDR2 from the germline V gene are MNHEY and SMNVEV (reference sequence). The sequence was obtained from a female donor in good health and CMV-seronegative. Sequencing was performed on PBMCs. V usage is TRBV27 and J usage is TRBJ1-2, with D perhaps TRBD1 (5 bases). DNA of the CDR3: TGTGCCAGCAGTTTATCCGGAGGGGAAGGCTACACCTTC. Protein sequence: CASSLSGGEGYTF.